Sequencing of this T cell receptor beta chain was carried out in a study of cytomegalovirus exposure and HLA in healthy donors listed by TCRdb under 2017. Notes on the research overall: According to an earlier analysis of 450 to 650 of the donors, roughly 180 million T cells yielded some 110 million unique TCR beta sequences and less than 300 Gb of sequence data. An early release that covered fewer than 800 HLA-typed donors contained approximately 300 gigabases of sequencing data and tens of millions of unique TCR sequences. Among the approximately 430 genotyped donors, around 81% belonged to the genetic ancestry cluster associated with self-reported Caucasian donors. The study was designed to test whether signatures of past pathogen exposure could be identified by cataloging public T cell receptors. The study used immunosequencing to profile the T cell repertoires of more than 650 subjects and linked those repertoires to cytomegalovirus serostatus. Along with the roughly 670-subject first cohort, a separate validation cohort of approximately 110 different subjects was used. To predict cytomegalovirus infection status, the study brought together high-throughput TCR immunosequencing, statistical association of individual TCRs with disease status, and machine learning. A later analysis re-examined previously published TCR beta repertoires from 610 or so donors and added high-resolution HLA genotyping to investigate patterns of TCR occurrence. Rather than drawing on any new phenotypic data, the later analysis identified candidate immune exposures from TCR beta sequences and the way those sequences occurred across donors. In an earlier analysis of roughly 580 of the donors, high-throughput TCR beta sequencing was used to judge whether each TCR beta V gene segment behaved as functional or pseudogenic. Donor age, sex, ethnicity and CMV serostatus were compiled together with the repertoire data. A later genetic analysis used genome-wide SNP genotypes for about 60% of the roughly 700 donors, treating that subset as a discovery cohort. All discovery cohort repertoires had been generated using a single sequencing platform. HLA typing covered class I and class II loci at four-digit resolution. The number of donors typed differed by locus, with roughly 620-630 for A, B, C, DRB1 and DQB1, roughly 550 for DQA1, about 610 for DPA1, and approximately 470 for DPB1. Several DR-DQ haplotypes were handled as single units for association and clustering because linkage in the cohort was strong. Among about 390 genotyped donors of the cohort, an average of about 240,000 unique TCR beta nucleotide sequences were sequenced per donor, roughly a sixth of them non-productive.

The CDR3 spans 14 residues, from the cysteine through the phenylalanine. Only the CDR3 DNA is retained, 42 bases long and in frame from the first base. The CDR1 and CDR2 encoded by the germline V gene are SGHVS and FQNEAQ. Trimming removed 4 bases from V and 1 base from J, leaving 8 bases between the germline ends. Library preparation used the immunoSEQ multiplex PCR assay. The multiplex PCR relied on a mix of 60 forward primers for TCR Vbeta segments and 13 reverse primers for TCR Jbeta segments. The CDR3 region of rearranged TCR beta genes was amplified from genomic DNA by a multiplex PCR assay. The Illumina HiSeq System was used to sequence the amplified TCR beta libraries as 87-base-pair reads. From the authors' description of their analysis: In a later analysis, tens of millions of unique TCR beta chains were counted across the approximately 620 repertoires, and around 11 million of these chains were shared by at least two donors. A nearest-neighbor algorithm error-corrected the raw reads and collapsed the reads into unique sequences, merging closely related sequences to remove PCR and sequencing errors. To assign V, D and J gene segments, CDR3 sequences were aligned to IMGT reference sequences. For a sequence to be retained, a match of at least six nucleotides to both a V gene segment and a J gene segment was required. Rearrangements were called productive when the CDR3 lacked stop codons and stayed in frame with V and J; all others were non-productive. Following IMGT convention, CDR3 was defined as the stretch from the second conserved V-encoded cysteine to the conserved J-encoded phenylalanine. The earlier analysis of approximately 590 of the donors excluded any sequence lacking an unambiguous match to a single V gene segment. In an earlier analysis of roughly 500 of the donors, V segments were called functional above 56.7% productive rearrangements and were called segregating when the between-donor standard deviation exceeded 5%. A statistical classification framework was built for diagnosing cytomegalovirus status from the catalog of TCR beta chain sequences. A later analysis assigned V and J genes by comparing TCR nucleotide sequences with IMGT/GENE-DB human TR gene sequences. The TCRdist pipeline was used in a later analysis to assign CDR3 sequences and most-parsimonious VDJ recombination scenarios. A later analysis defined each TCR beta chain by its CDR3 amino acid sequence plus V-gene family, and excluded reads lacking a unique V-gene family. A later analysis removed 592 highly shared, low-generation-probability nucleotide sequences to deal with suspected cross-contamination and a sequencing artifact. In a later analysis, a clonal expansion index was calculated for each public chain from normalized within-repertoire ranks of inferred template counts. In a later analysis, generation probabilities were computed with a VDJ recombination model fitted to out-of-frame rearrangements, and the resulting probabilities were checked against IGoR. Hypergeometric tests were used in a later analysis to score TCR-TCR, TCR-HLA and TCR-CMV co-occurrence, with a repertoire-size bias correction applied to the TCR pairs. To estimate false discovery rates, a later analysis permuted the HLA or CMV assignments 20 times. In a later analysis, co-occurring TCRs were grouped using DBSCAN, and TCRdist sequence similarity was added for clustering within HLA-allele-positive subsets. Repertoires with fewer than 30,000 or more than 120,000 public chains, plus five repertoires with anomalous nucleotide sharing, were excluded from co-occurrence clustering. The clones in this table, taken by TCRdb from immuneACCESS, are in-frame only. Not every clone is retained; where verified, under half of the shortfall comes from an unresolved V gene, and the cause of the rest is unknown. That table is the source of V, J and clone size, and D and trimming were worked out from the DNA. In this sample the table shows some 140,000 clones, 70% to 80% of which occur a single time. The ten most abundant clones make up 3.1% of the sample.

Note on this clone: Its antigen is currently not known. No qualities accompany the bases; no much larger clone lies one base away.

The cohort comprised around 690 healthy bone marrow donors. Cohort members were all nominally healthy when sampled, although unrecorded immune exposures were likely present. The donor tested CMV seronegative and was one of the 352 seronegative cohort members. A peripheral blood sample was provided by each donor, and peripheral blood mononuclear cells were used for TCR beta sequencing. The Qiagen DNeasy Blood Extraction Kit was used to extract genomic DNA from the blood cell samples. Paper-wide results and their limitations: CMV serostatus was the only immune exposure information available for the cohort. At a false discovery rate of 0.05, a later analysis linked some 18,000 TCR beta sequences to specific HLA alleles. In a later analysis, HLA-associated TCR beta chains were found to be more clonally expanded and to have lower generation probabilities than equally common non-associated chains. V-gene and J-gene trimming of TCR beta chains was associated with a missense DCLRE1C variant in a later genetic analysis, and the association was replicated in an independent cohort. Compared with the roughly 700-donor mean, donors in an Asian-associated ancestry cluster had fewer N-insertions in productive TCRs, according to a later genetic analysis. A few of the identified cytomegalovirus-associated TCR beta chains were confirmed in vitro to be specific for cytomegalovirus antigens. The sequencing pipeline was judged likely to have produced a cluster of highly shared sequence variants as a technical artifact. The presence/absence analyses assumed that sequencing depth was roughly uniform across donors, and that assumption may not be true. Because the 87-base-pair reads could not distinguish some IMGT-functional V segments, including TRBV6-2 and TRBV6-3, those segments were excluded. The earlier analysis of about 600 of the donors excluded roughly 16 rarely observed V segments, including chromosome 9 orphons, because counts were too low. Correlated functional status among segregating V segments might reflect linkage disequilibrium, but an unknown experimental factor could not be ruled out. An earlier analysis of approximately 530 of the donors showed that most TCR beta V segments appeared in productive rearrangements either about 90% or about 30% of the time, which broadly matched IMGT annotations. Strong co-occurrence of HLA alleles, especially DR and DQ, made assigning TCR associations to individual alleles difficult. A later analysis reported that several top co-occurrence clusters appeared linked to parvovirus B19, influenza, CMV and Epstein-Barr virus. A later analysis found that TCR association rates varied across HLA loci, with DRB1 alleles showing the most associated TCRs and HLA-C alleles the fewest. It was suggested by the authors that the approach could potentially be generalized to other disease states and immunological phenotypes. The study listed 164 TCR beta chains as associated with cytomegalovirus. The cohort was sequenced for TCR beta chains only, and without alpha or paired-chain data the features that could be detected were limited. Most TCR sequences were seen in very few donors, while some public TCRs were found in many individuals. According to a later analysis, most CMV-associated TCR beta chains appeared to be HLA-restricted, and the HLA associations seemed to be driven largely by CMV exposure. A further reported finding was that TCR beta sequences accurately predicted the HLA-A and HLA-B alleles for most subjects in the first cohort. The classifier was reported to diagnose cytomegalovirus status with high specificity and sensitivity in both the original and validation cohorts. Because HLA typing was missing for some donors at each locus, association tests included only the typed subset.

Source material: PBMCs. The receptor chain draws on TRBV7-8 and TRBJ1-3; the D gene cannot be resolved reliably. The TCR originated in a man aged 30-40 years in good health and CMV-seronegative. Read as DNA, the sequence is TGTGCCAGCAGCTACGCAGATTCTGGAAACACCATATATTTT. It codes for CASSYADSGNTIYF.